One and the same sample provided the 15 T cell receptor beta chains below, sequenced in a study of CD8+ T cells in alopecia areata. The treatment was: oral pan-JAK inhibitor, 5-10 mg twice daily. Sequencing used cDNA as its template, made by extracting RNA and reverse transcribing it. The protocol was immunoSEQ multiplex PCR, while the TCRdb copy is restricted to in-frame clones and leaves out a portion. The data hold some 130,000 clones, with 53% observed a single time. The sequencing used CD4+ T cells sorted from blood, collected at week 4, from a patient treated with tofacitinib. Receptor source: a human donor with alopecia areata.

The chain uses TRBV5-4 and TRBJ2-1, with D perhaps matching TRBD2 (5 bases). Germline CDR1 and CDR2: SGHNT and YYREEE (reference sequence). The V and J ends lost 5 bases and 10 bases respectively, with 16 bases between them. The CDR3 loop spans 13 amino acids. This CDR3 is CASSIIGGVEQFF. CDR3 DNA sequence: TGTGCCAGCAGTATAATTGGAGGTGTAGAGCAGTTCTTC.

V and J are TRBV9 and TRBJ1-6; the D gene is possibly TRBD1 (5 bases). V gave up 2 bases and J gave up 8 bases, with 14 bases separating them. The germline gives CDR1 SGDLS, CDR2 YYNGEE. This CDR3 has 15 residues. The CDR3 nucleotides read TGTGCCAGCAGCGTGACAGCATTTCTGGATTCACCCCTCCACTTT. Its protein product is CASSVTAFLDSPLHF.

This clone has only a few counts. This chain connects TRBV30 to TRBJ2-7; the D call may be TRBD1 or TRBD2 (5 bases each). Germline V gene data show CDR1 as GTSNPN and CDR2 as SVGIG (reference sequence). This CDR3 is built from 11 residues. Trimming shortened V by 0 bases and J by 6 bases, and 6 bases separated the two germline ends. CDR3 in DNA: TGTGCCTGGAGTGTCGGGGCCGAGCAGTACTTC. This codes for CAWSVGAEQYF.

The gene calls are TRBV5-1 and TRBJ1-5, with D perhaps matching TRBD1 (5 bases). The CDR3 totals 15 residues. Trimming shortened V by 0 bases and J by 4 bases, and 11 bases separated the two germline ends. CDR1 and CDR2 (germline): SGHRS, YFSETQ. CDR3 bases: TGCGCCAGCAGCTTGGAGGGAGGGGTAAATCAGCCCCAGCATTTT. Protein: CASSLEGGVNQPQHF.

This chain connects TRBV4-2 to TRBJ2-2; D assignment may be TRBD1 or TRBD2 (6 bases each). This CDR3 is 19 amino acids long. V shed 1 base and J shed 3 bases, with 21 bases lying between them. CDR1 LGHNA and CDR2 YNFKEQ come from the germline V gene. Written as DNA, the CDR3 is TGTGCCAGCAGCCAAGGTTTCTGGGGGGACACCACGGACACCGGGGAGCTGTTTTTT. It translates to CASSQGFWGDTTDTGELFF.

The chain carries TRBV2 and TRBJ2-5, with D perhaps matching TRBD1 or TRBD2 (5 bases each). Germline V gene sequence: CDR1 SNHLY, CDR2 FYNNEI. The V and J ends lost 6 bases and 7 bases respectively, with 15 bases between them. The CDR3 consists of 13 residues. For the CDR3, the DNA is TGTGCCAGCAGCGCCCCCGGGGCGGGGACCCAGTACTTC. Its translation: CASSAPGAGTQYF. The full variable domain, its missing parts supplied by reference TRBV2 and TRBJ2-5, is EPEVTQTPSHQVTQMGQEVILRCVPISNHLYFYWYRQILGQKVEFLVSFYNNEISEKSEIFDDQFSVERPDGSNFTLKIRSTKLEDSAMYFCASSAPGAGTQYFGPGTRLLVL.

This clone appeared a single time. The chain uses TRBV4-1 and TRBJ2-5, with 8 bases identical to TRBD1. After removal of 2 bases from V and 1 base from J, the junction contained 3 bases not matched to a gene. The CDR3 extends over 15 amino acids. The germline V gene has CDR1 MGHRA and CDR2 YSYEKL. CDR3 coding DNA: TGCGCCAGCAGCCAATGGGGACAGGTCCAAGAGACCCAGTACTTC. Translating it yields CASSQWGQVQETQYF.

This clone was counted only a few times. V usage is TRBV19 and J usage is TRBJ2-3; weak D call: TRBD2 (7 bases). Germline V CDR1 and CDR2: LNHDA, SQIVND (reference sequence). The ends were cut back, 4 bases at V and 6 bases at J, with 14 bases in the middle. There are 14 residues in the CDR3. The CDR3 DNA follows: TGTGCCAGTAGTAGTGGCGGGGGCGTCGATACGCAGTATTTT. Protein sequence: CASSSGGGVDTQYF.

The V gene is TRBV25-1, the J gene TRBJ1-5; 9 bases match TRBD1. The germline V gene has CDR1 MGHDK and CDR2 SYGVNS. This CDR3 is 15 amino acids long. V lost 2 bases to trimming and J lost 4 bases; unmatched junction nucleotides: 3. The CDR3 coding sequence is TGTGCCAGCAGTGAAGCAGGGACAGGGAATCAGCCCCAGCATTTT. Translated, it gives CASSEAGTGNQPQHF. The whole variable domain, remainder taken from reference TRBV25-1 and TRBJ1-5, is EADIYQTPRYLVIGTGKKITLECSQTMGHDKMYWYQQDPGMELHLIHYSYGVNSTEKGDLSSESTVSRIRTEHFPLTLESARPSHTSQYLCASSEAGTGNQPQHFGDGTRLSIL.

The chain carries TRBV7-9 and TRBJ2-5; D remains ambiguous. CDR3 size: 11 residues. The V end lost 4 bases, the J end lost 6 bases, and 6 bases lay between the germline ends. CDR1 SEHNR and CDR2 FQNEAQ come from the germline V gene (reference sequence). The CDR3 sequence is CASSSAKTQYF. The CDR3 region has the DNA TGTGCCAGCAGCTCCGCTAAGACCCAGTACTTC.

The CDR3 here is CASLVGENTEAFF. The CDR3 DNA reads as TGCGCCAGCCTTGTCGGGGAGAACACTGAAGCTTTCTTT. The chain is built from TRBV5-1 and TRBJ1-1; no clear D gene. Germline CDR1 reads SGHRS; CDR2 reads YFSETQ. Trimming stripped 7 bases from V and 1 base from J, with 11 bases between. The CDR3 length is 13 residues.

This chain joins TRBV14 and TRBJ2-7; D not certain. The length of the CDR3 is 14 residues. Trimming took off 0 bases at V and 12 bases at J, with 18 bases between the two ends. Germline loops: CDR1 SGHDN, CDR2 FVKESK. The CDR3 region is CASSQDLVAGLMYF. The DNA of the CDR3 is TGTGCCAGCAGCCAAGATCTGGTAGCCGGGTTGATGTACTTC.

The chain combines TRBV14 with TRBJ2-4; the D is unclear. The CDR3 runs 17 residues. Trimming cost V 0 bases and J 0 bases, with 12 bases left between them. Germline V lookup: CDR1 SGHDN, CDR2 FVKESK. The DNA for the CDR3 is TGTGCCAGCAGCCAAGAGTACAGTCGAGCAGCCAAAAACATTCAGTACTTC. It yields the protein CASSQEYSRAAKNIQYF.

In its sample, this clone was seen a few times. The V and J genes are TRBV14 and TRBJ2-5; D is unresolved. The germline V and J ends were trimmed by 1 base and 1 base, with 1 base remaining between them. CDR3 length: 12 residues. Germline V gives CDR1 SGHDN, CDR2 FVKESK. The CDR3 region has the DNA TGTGCCAGCAGCCAAGGCCAAGAGACCCAGTACTTC. Amino acids: CASSQGQETQYF. Looking up the rest from reference TRBV14 and TRBJ2-5 gives the full variable domain: EAGVTQFPSHSVIEKGQTVTLRCDPISGHDNLYWYRRVMGKEIKFLLHFVKESKQDESGMPNNRFLAERTGGTYSTLKVQPAELEDSGVYFCASSQGQETQYFGPGTRLLVL.

This clone was found a few times. The chain couples TRBV9 to TRBJ1-2, with a possible D match to TRBD1 (6 bases). The germline V and J ends were trimmed by 0 bases and 5 bases, with 11 bases remaining between them. CDR3 size: 14 residues. Germline V lookup: CDR1 SGDLS, CDR2 YYNGEE. The CDR3 bases are TGTGCCAGCAGCGTAGTTGACAGGAAGTATGGCTACACCTTC. Its translation: CASSVVDRKYGYTF.